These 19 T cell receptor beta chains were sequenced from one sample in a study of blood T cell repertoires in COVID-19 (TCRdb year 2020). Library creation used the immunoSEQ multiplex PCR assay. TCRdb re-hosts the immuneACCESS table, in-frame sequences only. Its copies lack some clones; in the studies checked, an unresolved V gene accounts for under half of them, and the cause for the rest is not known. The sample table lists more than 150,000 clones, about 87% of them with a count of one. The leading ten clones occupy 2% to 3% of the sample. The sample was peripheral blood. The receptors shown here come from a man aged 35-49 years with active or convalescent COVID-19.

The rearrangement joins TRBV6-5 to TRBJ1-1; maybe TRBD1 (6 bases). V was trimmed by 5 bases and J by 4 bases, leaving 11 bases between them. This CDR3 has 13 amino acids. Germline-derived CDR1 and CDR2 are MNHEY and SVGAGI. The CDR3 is CASSPTGSTEAFF. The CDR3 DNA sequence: TGTGCCAGCAGTCCCACAGGGTCCACTGAAGCTTTCTTT.

CDR3 nucleotide sequence: TGTGCCAGCAGCTTAGATACAGGAGGCAATCAGCCCCAGCATTTT. This sequence encodes CASSLDTGGNQPQHF. V is TRBV11-2 and J is TRBJ1-5; tentative D call: TRBD1 (5 bases). V was cut by 0 bases and J by 2 bases, with 8 bases left in between. Germline V gives CDR1 SGHAT, CDR2 FQNNGV. This CDR3 has 15 residues.

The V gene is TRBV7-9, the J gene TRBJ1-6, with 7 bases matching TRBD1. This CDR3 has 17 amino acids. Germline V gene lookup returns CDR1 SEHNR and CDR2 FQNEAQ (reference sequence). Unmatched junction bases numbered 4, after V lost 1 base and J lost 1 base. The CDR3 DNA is TGTGCCAGCAGCTTAGGAGGGGGCGCATCCTATAATTCACCCCTCCACTTT. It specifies CASSLGGGASYNSPLHF.

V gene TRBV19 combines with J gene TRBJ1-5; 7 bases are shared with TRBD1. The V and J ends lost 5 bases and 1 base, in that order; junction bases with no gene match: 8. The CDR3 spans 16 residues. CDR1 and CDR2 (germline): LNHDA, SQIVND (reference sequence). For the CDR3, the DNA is TGTGCCAGTAGTCAACAACCGGGACAGAGCAATCAGCCCCAGCATTTT. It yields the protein CASSQQPGQSNQPQHF.

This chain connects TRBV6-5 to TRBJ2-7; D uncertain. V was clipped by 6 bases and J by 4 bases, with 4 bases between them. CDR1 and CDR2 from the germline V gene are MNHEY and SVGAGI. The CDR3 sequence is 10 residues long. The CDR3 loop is CASSEYEQYF. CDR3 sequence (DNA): TGTGCCAGCAGCGAGTACGAGCAGTACTTC.

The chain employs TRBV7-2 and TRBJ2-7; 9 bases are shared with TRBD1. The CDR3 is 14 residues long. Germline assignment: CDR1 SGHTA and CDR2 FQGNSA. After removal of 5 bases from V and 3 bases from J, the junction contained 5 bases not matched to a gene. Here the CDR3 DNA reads TGTGCCAGCAGCCGCAGACAGGGGGTCTACGAGCAGTACTTC. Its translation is CASSRRQGVYEQYF. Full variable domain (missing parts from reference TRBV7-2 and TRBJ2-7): GAGVSQSPSNKVTEKGKDVELRCDPISGHTALYWYRQSLGQGLEFLIYFQGNSAPDKSGLPSDRFSAERTGGSVSTLTIQRTQQEDSAVYLCASSRRQGVYEQYFGPGTRLTVT.

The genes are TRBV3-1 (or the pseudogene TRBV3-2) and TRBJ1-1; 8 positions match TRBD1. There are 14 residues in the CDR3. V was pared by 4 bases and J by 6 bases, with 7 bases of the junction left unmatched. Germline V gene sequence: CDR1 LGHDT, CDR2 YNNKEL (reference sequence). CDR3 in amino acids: CASSPTGEGAEAFF. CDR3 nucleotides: TGTGCCAGCAGCCCGACAGGGGAAGGAGCTGAAGCTTTCTTT.

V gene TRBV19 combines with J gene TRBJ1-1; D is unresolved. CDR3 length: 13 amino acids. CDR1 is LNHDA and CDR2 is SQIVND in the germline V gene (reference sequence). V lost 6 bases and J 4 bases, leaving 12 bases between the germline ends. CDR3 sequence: CASSPPVLTEAFF. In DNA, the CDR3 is TGTGCCAGTAGCCCTCCGGTCCTCACTGAAGCTTTCTTT. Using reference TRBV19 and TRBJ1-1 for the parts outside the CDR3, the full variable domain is DGGITQSPKYLFRKEGQNVTLSCEQNLNHDAMYWYRQDPGQGLRLIYYSQIVNDFQKGDIAEGYSVSREKKESFPLTVTSAQKNPTAFYLCASSPPVLTEAFFGQGTRLTVV.

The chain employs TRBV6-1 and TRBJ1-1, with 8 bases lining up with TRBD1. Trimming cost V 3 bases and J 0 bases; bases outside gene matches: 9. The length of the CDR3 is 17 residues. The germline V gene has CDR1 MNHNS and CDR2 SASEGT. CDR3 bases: TGTGCCAGCAGTGACCGGTCCGGGGACAGGTTGAACACTGAAGCTTTCTTT. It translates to CASSDRSGDRLNTEAFF.

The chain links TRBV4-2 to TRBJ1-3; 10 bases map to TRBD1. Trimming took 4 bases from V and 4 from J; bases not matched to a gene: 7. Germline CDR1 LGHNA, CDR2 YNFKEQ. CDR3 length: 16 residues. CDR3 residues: CASSPFDRGLGNTIYF. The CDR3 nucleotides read TGTGCCAGCAGCCCCTTCGACAGGGGGCTCGGAAACACCATATATTTT.

The CDR3 loop reads CASTTGQGAREQFF. The DNA for the CDR3 is TGTGCCAGCACGACGGGACAGGGGGCCCGTGAGCAGTTCTTC. The rearrangement links TRBV18 to TRBJ2-1, with 12 bases fitting TRBD1. Germline V gene data show CDR1 as KGHSH and CDR2 as LQKENI. Trimming at V came to 8 bases and at J to 9 bases, leaving 8 bases not matched to a gene. The CDR3 is made up of 14 amino acids.

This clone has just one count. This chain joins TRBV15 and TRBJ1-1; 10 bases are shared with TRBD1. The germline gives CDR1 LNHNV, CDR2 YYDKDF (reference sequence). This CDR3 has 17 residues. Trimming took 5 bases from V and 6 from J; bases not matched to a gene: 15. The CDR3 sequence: CATSPRRQGAKRAEAFF. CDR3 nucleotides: TGTGCCACCAGCCCCCGTCGACAGGGGGCAAAAAGAGCTGAAGCTTTCTTT.

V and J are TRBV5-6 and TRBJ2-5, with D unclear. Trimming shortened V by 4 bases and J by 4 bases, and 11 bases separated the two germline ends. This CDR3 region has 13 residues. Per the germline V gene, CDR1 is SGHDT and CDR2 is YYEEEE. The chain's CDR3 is CASSLRAGETQYF. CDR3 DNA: TGTGCCAGCAGCCTAAGAGCCGGAGAGACCCAGTACTTC.

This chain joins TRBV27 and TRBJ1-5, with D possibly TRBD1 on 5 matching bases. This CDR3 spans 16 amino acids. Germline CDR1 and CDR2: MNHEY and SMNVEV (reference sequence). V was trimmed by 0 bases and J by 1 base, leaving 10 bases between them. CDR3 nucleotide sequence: TGTGCCAGCAGTTTATCGACAGACGGGAGCAATCAGCCCCAGCATTTT. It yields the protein CASSLSTDGSNQPQHF.

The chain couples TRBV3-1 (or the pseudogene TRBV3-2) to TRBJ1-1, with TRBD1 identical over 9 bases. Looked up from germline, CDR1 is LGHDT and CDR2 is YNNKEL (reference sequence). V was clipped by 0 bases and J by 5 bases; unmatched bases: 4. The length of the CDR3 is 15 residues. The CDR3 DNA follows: TGTGCCAGCAGCCAAGAAGGACAGGGGAGAACTGAAGCTTTCTTT. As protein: CASSQEGQGRTEAFF.

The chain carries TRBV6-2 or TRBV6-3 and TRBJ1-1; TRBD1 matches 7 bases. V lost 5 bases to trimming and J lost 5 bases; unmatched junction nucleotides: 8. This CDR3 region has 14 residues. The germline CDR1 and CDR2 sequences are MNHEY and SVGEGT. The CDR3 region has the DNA TGTGCCAGCAGTCAACAGGGGAGATTAACTGAAGCTTTCTTT. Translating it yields CASSQQGRLTEAFF.

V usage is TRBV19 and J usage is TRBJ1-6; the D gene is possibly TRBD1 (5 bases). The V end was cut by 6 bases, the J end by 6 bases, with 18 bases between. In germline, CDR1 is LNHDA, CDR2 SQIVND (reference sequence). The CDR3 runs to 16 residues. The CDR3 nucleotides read TGTGCCAGTAGAACCTCAGGTCGGGGGTCTAATTCACCCCTCCACTTT. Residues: CASRTSGRGSNSPLHF.

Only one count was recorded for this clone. CDR3 nucleotide sequence: TGTGCCAGCAGCGTAGAGGGGGACCGTCGGACAGATACGCAGTATTTT. This translates into CASSVEGDRRTDTQYF. The rearrangement links TRBV9 to TRBJ2-3; the D gene is possibly TRBD1 (6 bases). The germline CDR1 and CDR2 sequences are SGDLS and YYNGEE. The CDR3 covers 16 residues. V was cut by 0 bases and J by 3 bases, with 14 bases left in between.

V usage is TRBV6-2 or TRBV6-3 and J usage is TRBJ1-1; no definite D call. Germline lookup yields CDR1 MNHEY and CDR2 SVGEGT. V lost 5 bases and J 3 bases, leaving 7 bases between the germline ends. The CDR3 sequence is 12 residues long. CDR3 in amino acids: CASSLRYTEAFF. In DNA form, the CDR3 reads TGTGCCAGCAGTCTCAGATACACTGAAGCTTTCTTT.